This T cell receptor beta chain stems from a study of control samples from healthy donors and cancer patients. Libraries were prepared by immunoSEQ multiplex PCR; TCRdb keeps only in-frame clonotypes and omits some of them. The repertoire includes about 160,000 clones, over 95% of them detected once, and over 0.9% sits in the top ten. With 9 bases clipped from V and 0 bases from J, the junction kept 5 bases outside the gene matches. This CDR3 region has 14 residues. Germline CDR1 SGHRS, CDR2 YFSETQ. The sequence was collected from a woman aged 25 to 39 in good health. The chain links TRBV5-1 to TRBJ2-2; 7 bases fit TRBD1. Sequences were obtained from blood. The CDR3 region has the DNA TGCGCCACTCCGGGACAGCCGAACACCGGGGAGCTGTTTTTT. Translation gives CATPGQPNTGELFF.